This T cell receptor beta chain was recorded in a study of control samples from healthy donors and cancer patients (TCRdb year 2020). From the cysteine up to the phenylalanine, the CDR3 has a length of 16 residues. Here the CDR3 DNA is all that survives: 48 bases in frame from base 1. CDR1 and CDR2 were assigned from the germline V gene (reference sequence) as LNHNV and YYDKDF. The junction shows trimming of 2 bases on V and 4 bases on J, and the gene matches do not reach 7 bases of it. Libraries were constructed by the immunoSEQ multiplex PCR assay. As stored in TCRdb, this immuneACCESS dataset retains in-frame rearrangements with V and J assigned. A fraction of the clones does not appear; measured against another copy, unresolved V genes explain less than half of the discrepancy, and the remainder lacks a known reason. The sample yields 100,000 to 150,000 clones; roughly 84% were counted once. Around 2% of the sample lies in the top ten.

With regard to this clone: The specificity of this receptor is unknown. It has no much larger one-base neighbor in the sample; base qualities were not kept.

The chain couples TRBV15 to TRBJ2-7, and 11 junction bases match TRBD1. The sample consisted of blood. The source of this sequence is a man between 18 and 35 years old in good health. The CDR3 is CATSRRSGQGAYEQYF. The base sequence is TGTGCCACCAGCAGAAGAAGTGGACAGGGGGCTTACGAGCAGTACTTC.